Described below is a single T cell receptor (beta chain) sequence and its context. A single record per CDR3 protein comes from TCRdb applying MiXCR to the 5' RACE reads. Of some 350,000 distinct CDR3 sequences in the sample, roughly 8.7% were seen once. The data originate from a study of T cells after yellow fever vaccination. Whole-study context: It was SMART-Seq v4 Ultra Low Input that prepared the fractions with low cell numbers.

With 5 bases clipped from V and 1 base from J, the junction kept 5 bases outside the gene matches. The germline V gene encodes CDR1 SGHRS and CDR2 YFSETQ. This CDR3 has 15 amino acids. This sample comprised PBMCs, obtained on the day of the first yellow fever vaccination. The sequence came from a young man who received the YFV17D yellow fever vaccine. This sequence joins TRBV5-1 and TRBJ2-2; 7 positions agree with TRBD1. The DNA of the CDR3 is TGCGCCAGCAGAGTTGGGACAGAGAACACCGGGGAGCTGTTTTTT. This gives the protein CASRVGTENTGELFF. The full variable domain, with the rest looked up from reference TRBV5-1 and TRBJ2-2, is KAGVTQTPRYLIKTRGQQVTLSCSPISGHRSVSWYQQTPGQGLQFLFEYFSETQRNKGNFPGRFSGRQFSNSRSEMNVSTLELGDSALYLCASRVGTENTGELFFGEGSRLTVL.